Below are 22 T cell receptor beta chains sequenced from a single sample in a study of blood T cell repertoires in COVID-19. Here immunoSEQ multiplex PCR was the method, and the copy in TCRdb shows in-frame clones only, minus some. Of a few hundred thousand clones in the sample, 84% are singletons; the top ten hold 1.4%. Source material: peripheral blood. Source of these receptors: a woman aged 40 to 49 who had recovered from COVID-19.

This sequence joins TRBV11-3 and TRBJ1-1, with D tentatively TRBD1 (5 bases). Per the germline V gene, CDR1 is SGHNT and CDR2 is YENEEA. The CDR3 extends over 14 amino acids. V shed 5 bases and J shed 0 bases, with 10 bases lying between them. In DNA, the CDR3 is TGTGCCAGCAGCCCAGGGAATTTGAACACTGAAGCTTTCTTT. Protein sequence: CASSPGNLNTEAFF.

This clone appeared a single time. The rearrangement links TRBV4-3 to TRBJ2-3, with 9 bases matching TRBD2. In germline, CDR1 is LGHNA, CDR2 YSLEER. V lost 0 bases and J lost 7; bases outside the gene matches: 20. CDR3 size: 20 residues. CDR3 in amino acids: CASSQDNLGLAGQFLNTQYF. Here the CDR3 DNA reads TGCGCCAGCAGCCAAGATAATCTTGGGCTAGCGGGACAATTCCTCAATACGCAGTATTTT.

In DNA, the CDR3 is TGTGCCAGCAGCCCGGATTATGCTTCAGGAGATACGCAGTATTTT. Amino acid sequence: CASSPDYASGDTQYF. The rearrangement joins TRBV5-4 to TRBJ2-3; D is undetermined. CDR3 size: 15 residues. Trimming stripped 4 bases from V and 5 bases from J, with 17 bases between. Germline assignment: CDR1 SGHNT and CDR2 YYREEE (reference sequence).

This chain uses TRBV18 with TRBJ2-7, with D possibly matching TRBD2 (5 bases). The length of the CDR3 is 15 residues. V was clipped by 3 bases and J by 3 bases, with 15 bases between them. Germline V gene lookup returns CDR1 KGHSH and CDR2 LQKENI. This chain's CDR3 is CASSPPGLSGYEQYF. CDR3 nucleotides: TGTGCCAGCTCACCGCCAGGCTTAAGCGGCTACGAGCAGTACTTC. Combining the CDR3 with reference TRBV18 and TRBJ2-7 gives the whole variable domain NAGVMQNPRHLVRRRGQEARLRCSPMKGHSHVYWYRQLPEEGLKFMVYLQKENIIDESGMPKERFSAEFPKEGPSILRIQQVVRGDSAAYFCASSPPGLSGYEQYFGPGTRLTVT.

This clone was seen only a few times. Additional DNA sequences in this sample encode the identical CDR3. The chain is built from TRBV9 and TRBJ2-7; perhaps TRBD1 as D (6 bases). Per germline, CDR1 SGDLS and CDR2 YYNGEE. Trimming cost V 4 bases and J 3 bases, with 14 bases left between them. The CDR3 has 14 residues. For the CDR3, the DNA is TGTGCCAGCAGCCCGCCGGGACACCACTACGAGCAGTACTTC. Protein: CASSPPGHHYEQYF.

V and J are TRBV7-2 and TRBJ1-2; 11 bases agree with TRBD1. CDR3 size: 15 residues. Germline V gene lookup returns CDR1 SGHTA and CDR2 FQGNSA. V dropped 4 bases and J dropped 8; count of bases not matched to a gene: 9. Here the CDR3 reads CASSYGTGGVRGYTF. The CDR3, as DNA: TGTGCCAGCAGCTACGGGACAGGGGGAGTTAGGGGCTACACCTTC.

This chain connects TRBV12-3 or TRBV12-4 to TRBJ2-1; D not certain. The CDR3 totals 13 residues. The V gene lost 6 bases and the J gene lost 8 bases, with 14 bases spanning the gap. CDR3 in amino acids: CASSLSGWDEQFF. The CDR3 region has the DNA TGTGCCAGCAGCCTCTCCGGGTGGGATGAGCAGTTCTTC.

The gene calls are TRBV6-2 or TRBV6-3 and TRBJ2-7, with D possibly matching TRBD1 (6 bases). CDR3 length: 14 residues. V lost 4 bases, J lost 7 bases, and 17 bases lay in between. Germline-derived CDR1 and CDR2 are MNHEY and SVGEGT. For the CDR3, the DNA is TGTGCCAGCAGTTTTGGTTTGGGGGCGACGGAGCAGTACTTC. Its translation is CASSFGLGATEQYF.

The rearrangement links TRBV19 to TRBJ1-5; weak D call: TRBD1 (6 bases). Germline CDR1 LNHDA, CDR2 SQIVND (reference sequence). Trimming left V 10 bases short and J 4 bases short, with 17 bases between. This CDR3 is built from 14 residues. The CDR3 nucleotides are TGTGCCACCGAAAGACCGGGACAAAATCAGCCCCAGCATTTT. Its translation: CATERPGQNQPQHF. The full variable domain, its missing parts supplied by reference TRBV19 and TRBJ1-5, is DGGITQSPKYLFRKEGQNVTLSCEQNLNHDAMYWYRQDPGQGLRLIYYSQIVNDFQKGDIAEGYSVSREKKESFPLTVTSAQKNPTAFYLCATERPGQNQPQHFGDGTRLSIL.

The chain has TRBV13 and TRBJ2-1; TRBD1 is a possible D gene (8 bases). Germline V lookup: CDR1 PRHDT, CDR2 FYEKMQ (reference sequence). Deletions cut 3 bases from V and 9 bases from J, with 12 bases between. This CDR3 spans 13 amino acids. The CDR3 DNA reads as TGTGCCAGCAGCTTGAACAGGGGGGGTGAGCAGTTCTTC. Protein: CASSLNRGGEQFF.

This chain uses TRBV11-2 with TRBJ2-7; TRBD1 agrees at 9 bases. CDR1 is SGHAT, CDR2 FQNNGV, per germline. This CDR3 spans 16 amino acids. J lost 2 bases, V lost 2 bases, and 7 bases had no gene match. Here the CDR3 DNA reads TGTGCCAGCAGCTTATCCTCCGGGACAGGGACCTACGAGCAGTACTTC. This sequence encodes CASSLSSGTGTYEQYF.

The chain recombines TRBV5-6 with TRBJ1-3, with D perhaps TRBD1 (5 bases). The V gene lost 3 bases and the J gene lost 2 bases, with 15 bases spanning the gap. The germline gives CDR1 SGHDT, CDR2 YYEEEE. This CDR3 is 16 amino acids long. CDR3 amino acids: CASSWLAGETGNTIYF. CDR3 DNA: TGTGCCAGCAGCTGGCTGGCGGGGGAAACTGGAAACACCATATATTTT.

The V gene is TRBV19, the J gene TRBJ1-5; the match to TRBD1 covers 7 bases. V lost 5 bases, J lost 3 bases, and 7 bases stayed unmatched. The CDR3 is made up of 15 amino acids. The germline V gene has CDR1 LNHDA and CDR2 SQIVND (reference sequence). CDR3 DNA sequence: TGTGCCAGTAGTCAGCCGGGACAGATCAATCAGCCCCAGCATTTT. The encoded protein is CASSQPGQINQPQHF.

This sequence joins TRBV6-4 and TRBJ1-5; no definite D call. Trimming left V 5 bases short and J 4 bases short, with 9 bases between. CDR1 is MRHNA, CDR2 SNTAGT, per germline. The CDR3 consists of 13 residues. In DNA, the CDR3 is TGTGCCAGCAGTCAGGCAGAGAATCAGCCCCAGCATTTT. It codes for CASSQAENQPQHF.

This clone occurred a few times. This sequence joins TRBV30 and TRBJ2-5; D perhaps matches TRBD1 (5 bases). Germline V lookup: CDR1 GTSNPN, CDR2 SVGIG (reference sequence). This CDR3 has 13 residues. Trimming stripped 0 bases from V and 4 bases from J, with 9 bases between. CDR3 amino acids: CAWSVRGAETQYF. The CDR3 region has the DNA TGTGCCTGGAGTGTACGTGGGGCAGAGACCCAGTACTTC. The variable domain in full, with the rest retrieved from reference TRBV30 and TRBJ2-5, is SQTIHQWPATLVQPVGSPLSLECTVEGTSNPNLYWYRQAAGRGLQLLFYSVGIGQISSEVPQNLSASRPQDRQFILSSKKLLLSDSGFYLCAWSVRGAETQYFGPGTRLLVL.

The chain couples TRBV5-4 to TRBJ2-7, with a tentative D call TRBD2 (5 bases). The germline gives CDR1 SGHNT, CDR2 YYREEE (reference sequence). Trimming took 4 bases from V and 6 from J, leaving 14 bases between them. The CDR3 sequence is 13 residues long. The CDR3 coding sequence is TGTGCCAGCAGCGTGGACGGACTTGGCGAGCAGTACTTC. Translation: CASSVDGLGEQYF.

J is TRBJ1-2 and V is TRBV6-5; perhaps TRBD1 as D (5 bases). The CDR3 is 13 amino acids. The germline V gene encodes CDR1 MNHEY and CDR2 SVGAGI. V gave up 6 bases and J gave up 6 bases, with 14 bases separating them. The CDR3 protein is CASRYQGMDGYTF. The CDR3 DNA sequence: TGTGCCAGCAGATACCAGGGTATGGATGGCTACACCTTC.

This clone was picked up a small number of times. This CDR3 is also generated by other DNA sequences in the sample. The CDR3 sequence is CASSPTGGNQPQHF. The CDR3 DNA is TGTGCCAGCAGCCCGACAGGGGGCAATCAGCCCCAGCATTTT. The rearrangement joins TRBV4-2 to TRBJ1-5; 8 bases are a match to TRBD1. From germline, CDR1 is LGHNA and CDR2 YNFKEQ. The CDR3 contains 14 residues. V lost 4 bases to trimming and J lost 2 bases; unmatched junction nucleotides: 1.

The rearrangement links TRBV7-2 to TRBJ2-3, with TRBD1 identical over 9 bases. V lost 1 base, J lost 0 bases, and 5 bases stayed unmatched. The V gene's germline CDR1 is SGHTA and CDR2 FQGNSA. The CDR3 totals 17 residues. For the CDR3, the DNA is TGTGCCAGCAGCTTAGTACGGACAGGGGTTAGCACAGATACGCAGTATTTT. Protein: CASSLVRTGVSTDTQYF.

The chain couples TRBV7-2 to TRBJ2-7, with D unclear. This CDR3 has 14 amino acids. The V gene lost 6 bases and the J gene lost 10 bases, with 22 bases spanning the gap. Germline CDR1 is SGHTA and CDR2 is FQGNSA. CDR3 nucleotides: TGTGCCAGCAGACCCGGAATTGGTGGAGTCGGACAGTACTTC. This translates into CASRPGIGGVGQYF.

The chain is built from TRBV18 and TRBJ2-2; tentatively, D is TRBD1 (6 bases). The germline V gene has CDR1 KGHSH and CDR2 LQKENI. Trimming cost V 9 bases and J 3 bases, with 14 bases left between them. The CDR3 runs to 14 residues. CDR3 in DNA: TGTGCCAGACCCGGGACAAAGTACACCGGGGAGCTGTTTTTT. Protein: CARPGTKYTGELFF.

A word on this clone: Germline is not matched at one junction end, which may reflect a read error. This chain joins TRBV7-7 and TRBJ1-1; TRBD1 might be the D (5 bases). The CDR3 length is 13 residues. The V gene's germline CDR1 is SSHAT and CDR2 FNYEAQ (reference sequence). CDR3 protein: CASSPGAGGEAFF. CDR3 in DNA: TGTGCTAGCAGCCCCGGCGCCGGGGGAGAAGCTTTCTTT.